In its sample, the clone carrying this T cell receptor (beta chain) was seen a few times. Antigen unknown. The sample's treatment: approximately 11-day PBMC culture with coronavirus spike peptide pools or control peptides (ViraFEST assay). This sample is drawn from a study of vaccination and CD4 T cells after COVID-19. The wider study: Post-vaccine specimens were obtained a median 72 days after dose two (range 14 to 241). Overlapping SARS-CoV-2, HCoV-NL63, HCoV-OC43 and HCoV-229E spike peptides were used to stimulate cells.

Sequenced with the Oncomine TCR Beta short-read assay was DNA taken from cultured CD4+ T cells. MiXCR, run by TCRdb on the PCR reads, gives a single entry per CDR3 protein. The sample lists more than 20,000 distinct CDR3 sequences, 50% seen once, with roughly 9% in the top ten. General observations from the study: A nonsignificant median increase from around 20 to 38 SARS-CoV-2-reactive clonotypes was observed.

This receptor was obtained from a human donor who had recovered from COVID-19. The material sequenced was CD4+ T cells from blood, cultured in vitro.

The CDR3 is CASSSWTGGTDTQYF. DNA for the CDR3: TGTGCCAGCAGTTCCTGGACAGGGGGCACAGATACGCAGTATTTT. The chain carries TRBV6-2 or TRBV6-3 and TRBJ2-3, with 9 bases matching TRBD1. Germline-derived CDR1 and CDR2 are MNHEY and SVGEGT. The V gene end was trimmed by 4 bases and the J gene end by 1 base; junction bases not matched to a gene: 3. This CDR3 has 15 residues.